This is a list of T cell receptor beta chains from one sample in a study of response to subunit inactivated influenza vaccine. MiXCR was run by TCRdb on the RT-PCR reads, yielding one entry per CDR3 protein. Of more than 550,000 distinct CDR3 sequences listed, roughly 10% are singletons. Sequencing used PBMCs from blood, obtained on the day of vaccination. The receptors shown here come from a man aged 50-59 years who received an inactivated influenza vaccine. CDR3s include the opening cysteine and the closing phenylalanine or tryptophan. The D gene is left open where the match is weak. Not every row has a clone size; where given, it reads once, few, many or a size class.

>NA|TRBJ2-3|TRBV4-3|NA
TGCGCCAGCAGCCAAGATCTGGGGTTTCCGGCTAGCACAGATACGCAGTATTTT
CASSQDLGFPASTDTQYF
>NA|TRBJ2-7|TRBV12-3/TRBV12-4|NA
TGTGCCAGCAGTGTCCTGGACGAGCAGTACTTC
CASSVLDEQYF
>TRBD1|TRBJ1-1|TRBV27|many
TGTGCCAGCAGTCTAAGGACAGGGGGATGGACTGAAGCTTTCTTT
CASSLRTGGWTEAFF
>TRBD1|TRBJ2-1|TRBV6-1|NA
TGTGCCAGCAGCCCCGGCGGACAGGGCGGAGTGAATGAGCAGTTCTTC
CASSPGGQGGVNEQFF
>NA|TRBJ2-2|TRBV4-2|NA
TGTGCCAGCAGCCAAGATCTCAGGGGGGGGTGGTTTAACACCGGGGAGCTGTCTTTT
CASSQDLRGGWFNTGELSF
>NA|TRBJ2-7|TRBV25-1|NA
TGTGCCAGCAGTGAATATGCCTCAGGGTCCGAGCAGTACTTC
CASSEYASGSEQYF
>NA|TRBJ2-3|TRBV6-5|many
TGTGCCAGCAGTTACGGGGGCTCCACAGATACGCAGTATTTT
CASSYGGSTDTQYF
>TRBD1|TRBJ1-5|TRBV4-1|NA
TGCGCCAGCAGCCAGTCAGGGGGCGCCCAGCCCCAGCATTTT
CASSQSGGAQPQHF
>NA|TRBJ2-3|TRBV7-2|few
TGTGCCAGCAGCTTAGAGGGCGGGCACCTGAATACGCAGTATTTT
CASSLEGGHLNTQYF
>TRBD1|TRBJ2-7|TRBV7-2|few
TGTGCCAGCAGCCGGATGACAGGGATGGGTCACGAGCAGTACTTC
CASSRMTGMGHEQYF
>TRBD2|TRBJ2-3|TRBV9|NA
TGTGCCAGCAGCGTTAGCGGGAGGGCTGCAGATACGCAGTATTTT
CASSVSGRAADTQYF
>NA|TRBJ2-5|TRBV7-6|few
TGTGCCAGCAGCCCCTCCTCCCGGGGTTACGGGGAGACCCAGTACTTC
CASSPSSRGYGETQYF
>NA|TRBJ1-1|TRBV4-3|NA
TGCGCCAGCAGCCAAGAGAGGGCGGCCCCTGAAGCTTTCTTT
CASSQERAAPEAFF
>TRBD1|TRBJ2-7|TRBV12-3/TRBV12-4|few
TGTGCCAGCAGTGGGGACAGTTCTACCTACGAGCAGTACTTC
CASSGDSSTYEQYF
>NA|TRBJ2-1|TRBV4-1|NA
TGCGCCAGCAGCCAAGAACAGAACAATGAGCAGTTCTTC
CASSQEQNNEQFF
>NA|TRBJ1-4|TRBV19|few
TGTGCCAGTAGTAGAGGATGGGGCGTTCCAACTAATGAAAAACTGTTTTTT
CASSRGWGVPTNEKLFF
>NA|TRBJ2-3|TRBV28|NA
TGTGCCAGCAGTTCCACCCGGACCCCCAGGGAAACAGATACGCAGTATTTT
CASSSTRTPRETDTQYF
>NA|TRBJ2-3|TRBV7-8|many
TGTGCCAGCAGCCCCCCTAGGGCAGATACGCAGTATTTT
CASSPPRADTQYF
>NA|TRBJ2-1|TRBV4-3|NA
TGCGCCAGCAGCCCCTCCATCGGTTACAATGAGCAGTTCTTC
CASSPSIGYNEQFF
>TRBD1|TRBJ2-7|TRBV6-5|few
TGTGCCAGCAGTTACTCTACAGGGGACTACGAGCAGTACTTC
CASSYSTGDYEQYF
>TRBD2|TRBJ2-3|TRBV24-1|few
TGTGCCACCAGTGCAAGCGGGAGAGCAGATACGCAGTATTTT
CATSASGRADTQYF
>TRBD2|TRBJ2-1|TRBV4-2|NA
TGTGCCAGCAGCCAGGCCGGGACTAGCGCCTACAATGAGCAGTTCTTC
CASSQAGTSAYNEQFF
>NA|TRBJ2-1|TRBV7-8|many
TGTGCCAGCAGCACCGTTTTAGGCGGTGAGCAGTTCTTC
CASSTVLGGEQFF
>NA|TRBJ1-5|TRBV7-9|few
TGTGCCAGCAGCCCATATAACAGCAATCAGCCCCAGCATTTT
CASSPYNSNQPQHF
>TRBD1|TRBJ1-5|TRBV12-3/TRBV12-4|many
TGTGCCAGCAGCCAGGGACAGGGATACCAGCCCCAGCATTTT
CASSQGQGYQPQHF
>TRBD1|TRBJ2-7|TRBV2|NA
TGTGCCAGCAGTACCGATCAGGGGGTAAGCTCCTACGAGCAGTACTTC
CASSTDQGVSSYEQYF
>NA|TRBJ2-7|TRBV5-6|NA
TGTGCCAGCAGCTTAGTGCAGGTCGGGTACGAGCAGTACTTC
CASSLVQVGYEQYF
>NA|TRBJ1-3|TRBV5-6|few
TGTGCCAGCAGCGGCAGAGCTGGAAACACCATATATTTT
CASSGRAGNTIYF
>TRBD1|TRBJ2-1|TRBV2|few
TGTGCCAGCATCCAGGGGGCTAGCTCCTACAATGAGCAGTTCTTC
CASIQGASSYNEQFF
>TRBD2|TRBJ2-7|TRBV28|few
TGTGCCAGCAGTTTGCATCTCCAGCGGGGGACCTACGAGCAGTACTTC
CASSLHLQRGTYEQYF